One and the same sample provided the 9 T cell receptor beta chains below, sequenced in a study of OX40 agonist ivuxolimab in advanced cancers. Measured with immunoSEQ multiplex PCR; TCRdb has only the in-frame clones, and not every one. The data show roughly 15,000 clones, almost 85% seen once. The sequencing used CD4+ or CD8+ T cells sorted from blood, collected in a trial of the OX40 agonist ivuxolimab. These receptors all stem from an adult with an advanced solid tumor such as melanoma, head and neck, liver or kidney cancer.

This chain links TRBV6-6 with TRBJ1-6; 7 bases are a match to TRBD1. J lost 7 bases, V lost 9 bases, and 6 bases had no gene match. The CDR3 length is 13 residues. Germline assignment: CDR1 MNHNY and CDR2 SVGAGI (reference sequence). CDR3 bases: TGTGCCAGTGAGGGGGCCGGGAATTCACCCCTCCACTTT. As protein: CASEGAGNSPLHF.

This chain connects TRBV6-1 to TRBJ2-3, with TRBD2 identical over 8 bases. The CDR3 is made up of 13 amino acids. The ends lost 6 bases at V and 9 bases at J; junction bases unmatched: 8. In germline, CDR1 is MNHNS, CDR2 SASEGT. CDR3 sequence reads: CASRTVTSGTQYF. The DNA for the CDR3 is TGTGCCAGCAGAACAGTTACTAGCGGCACGCAGTATTTT.

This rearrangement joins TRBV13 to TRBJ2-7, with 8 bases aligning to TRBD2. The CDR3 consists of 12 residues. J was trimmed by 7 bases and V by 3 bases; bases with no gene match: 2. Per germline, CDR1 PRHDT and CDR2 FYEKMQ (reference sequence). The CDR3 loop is CASSFRGGEQYF. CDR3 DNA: TGTGCCAGCAGCTTCCGCGGGGGGGAGCAGTACTTC.

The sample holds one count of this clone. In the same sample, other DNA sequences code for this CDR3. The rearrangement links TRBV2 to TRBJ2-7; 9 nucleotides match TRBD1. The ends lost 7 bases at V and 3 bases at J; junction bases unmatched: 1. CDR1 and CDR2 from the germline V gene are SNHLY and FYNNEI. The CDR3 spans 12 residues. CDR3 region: CASTGQGYEQYF. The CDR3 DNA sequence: TGTGCCAGCACGGGACAGGGCTACGAGCAGTACTTC.

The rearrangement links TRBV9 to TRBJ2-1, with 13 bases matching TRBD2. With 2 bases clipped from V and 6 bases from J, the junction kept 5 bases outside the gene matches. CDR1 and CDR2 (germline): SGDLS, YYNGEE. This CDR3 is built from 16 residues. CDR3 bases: TGTGCCAGCAGCGTGGGGACTAGCGGGACCGTCAATGAGCAGTTCTTC. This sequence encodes CASSVGTSGTVNEQFF.

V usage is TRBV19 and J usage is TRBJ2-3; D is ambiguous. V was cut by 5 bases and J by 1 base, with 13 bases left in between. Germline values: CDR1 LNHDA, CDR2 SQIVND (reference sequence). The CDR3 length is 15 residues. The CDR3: CASSASVGRTDTQYF. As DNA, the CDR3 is TGTGCCAGTAGTGCATCCGTCGGCCGCACAGATACGCAGTATTTT.

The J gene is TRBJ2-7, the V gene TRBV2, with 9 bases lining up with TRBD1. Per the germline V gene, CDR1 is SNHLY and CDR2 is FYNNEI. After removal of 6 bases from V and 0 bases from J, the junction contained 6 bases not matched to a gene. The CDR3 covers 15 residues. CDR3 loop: CASRDRGRASYEQYF. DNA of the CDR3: TGTGCCAGCAGGGACAGGGGACGGGCCTCCTACGAGCAGTACTTC.

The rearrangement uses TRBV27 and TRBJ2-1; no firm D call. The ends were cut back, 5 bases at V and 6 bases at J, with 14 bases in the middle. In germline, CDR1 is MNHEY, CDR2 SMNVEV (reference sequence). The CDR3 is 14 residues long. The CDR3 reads CASSPTRWGNEQFF. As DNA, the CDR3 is TGTGCCAGCAGTCCGACCAGATGGGGCAATGAGCAGTTCTTC.

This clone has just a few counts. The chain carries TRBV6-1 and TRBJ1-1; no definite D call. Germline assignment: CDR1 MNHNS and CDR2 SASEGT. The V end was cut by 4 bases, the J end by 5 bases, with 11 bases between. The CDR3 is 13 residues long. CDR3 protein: CASSVGPWTEAFF. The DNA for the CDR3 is TGTGCCAGCAGTGTCGGTCCATGGACTGAAGCTTTCTTT.